A selection of T cell receptor beta chains follows, all from one sample in a study of T cell clones after liver transplantation. Generated by immunoSEQ multiplex PCR, the TCRdb table keeps only in-frame clones and is missing some. This table holds 75,000 to 100,000 clones, roughly 82% found once. The starting material was CD4+ T cells from blood, obtained 46 months after liver transplant. The receptors derive from a human patient who received a liver transplant. Some T cells may have originated in the graft donor. CDR3s include the opening cysteine and the closing phenylalanine or tryptophan. Each record gives: V gene, D gene, J gene, clone size, CDR3 protein, CDR3 DNA. The D gene is left open where the match is weak. A clone size is listed for some rows: how often the clone was seen (once, few, many), or a class if it is expanded.

v_call: TRBV16
d_call: -
j_call: TRBJ1-1
clone_size: -
cdr3_aa: CASSLKGLFTEAFF
cdr3_nt: TGTGCCAGCAGCCTAAAAGGGCTGTTCACTGAAGCTTTCTTT

v_call: TRBV2
d_call: -
j_call: TRBJ1-2
clone_size: -
cdr3_aa: CASSEQGVELDGYTF
cdr3_nt: TGTGCCAGCAGTGAACAGGGAGTGGAGCTCGATGGCTACACCTTC

v_call: TRBV4-1
d_call: -
j_call: TRBJ1-2
clone_size: -
cdr3_aa: CASSQDPEIYGYTF
cdr3_nt: TGCGCCAGCAGCCAAGATCCCGAAATCTATGGCTACACCTTC

v_call: TRBV4-1
d_call: TRBD1
j_call: TRBJ1-2
clone_size: -
cdr3_aa: CASSQVPPTGWGGYTF
cdr3_nt: TGCGCCAGCAGCCAAGTGCCACCGACAGGGTGGGGTGGCTACACCTTC

v_call: TRBV23-1
d_call: -
j_call: TRBJ2-6
clone_size: -
cdr3_aa: CAIRAGANVLTF
cdr3_nt: TGCGCCATCCGCGCTGGGGCCAACGTCCTGACTTTC

v_call: TRBV2
d_call: -
j_call: TRBJ2-2
clone_size: few
cdr3_aa: CASKGLQDPTGELFF
cdr3_nt: TGTGCCAGCAAGGGGCTCCAAGACCCCACCGGGGAGCTGTTTTTT

v_call: TRBV29-1
d_call: -
j_call: TRBJ2-1
clone_size: -
cdr3_aa: CSVEGRDEQFF
cdr3_nt: TGCAGCGTTGAAGGGCGGGACGAGCAGTTCTTC

v_call: TRBV5-4
d_call: -
j_call: TRBJ2-1
clone_size: -
cdr3_aa: CASSPQGGSSYNEQFF
cdr3_nt: TGTGCCAGCAGCCCCCAGGGGGGGAGCTCCTACAATGAGCAGTTCTTC

v_call: TRBV5-5
d_call: -
j_call: TRBJ2-7
clone_size: -
cdr3_aa: CASSLVQRSSYEQYF
cdr3_nt: TGTGCCAGCAGCTTGGTACAGAGAAGCTCCTACGAGCAGTACTTC

v_call: TRBV27
d_call: -
j_call: TRBJ2-2
clone_size: -
cdr3_aa: CASSWGRTGELFF
cdr3_nt: TGTGCCAGCAGTTGGGGCAGGACCGGGGAGCTGTTTTTT

v_call: TRBV9
d_call: -
j_call: TRBJ2-2
clone_size: -
cdr3_aa: CASSSSFTGELFF
cdr3_nt: TGTGCCAGCAGCTCGAGTTTCACCGGGGAGCTGTTTTTT

v_call: TRBV9
d_call: -
j_call: TRBJ2-5
clone_size: -
cdr3_aa: CASSDDPRPQETQYF
cdr3_nt: TGTGCCAGCAGCGACGACCCCCGGCCCCAAGAGACCCAGTACTTC

v_call: TRBV2
d_call: TRBD1
j_call: TRBJ1-5
clone_size: -
cdr3_aa: CASSRMGQANQPQHF
cdr3_nt: TGTGCCAGCAGCCGAATGGGACAGGCAAATCAGCCCCAGCATTTT

v_call: TRBV11-2
d_call: TRBD1
j_call: TRBJ1-2
clone_size: -
cdr3_aa: CASSTGTGGNYGYTF
cdr3_nt: TGTGCCAGCAGTACCGGGACAGGGGGTAACTATGGCTACACCTTC

v_call: TRBV7-6
d_call: -
j_call: TRBJ2-7
clone_size: -
cdr3_aa: CASSLAPGPNSYEQYF
cdr3_nt: TGTGCCAGCAGCTTAGCTCCGGGACCCAATTCCTACGAGCAGTACTTC

v_call: TRBV5-4
d_call: TRBD2
j_call: TRBJ2-3
clone_size: few
cdr3_aa: CASSPPGASGTDTQYF
cdr3_nt: TGTGCCAGCAGCCCCCCTGGGGCTAGCGGTACCGATACGCAGTATTTT

v_call: TRBV2
d_call: TRBD1
j_call: TRBJ1-5
clone_size: -
cdr3_aa: CASSATGGAEPQHF
cdr3_nt: TGTGCCAGCAGCGCCACAGGGGGCGCGGAGCCCCAGCATTTT

v_call: TRBV5-1
d_call: -
j_call: TRBJ2-7
clone_size: -
cdr3_aa: CASSRPGDEQYF
cdr3_nt: TGCGCCAGCAGCCGACCGGGGGACGAGCAGTACTTC

v_call: TRBV7-2
d_call: TRBD2
j_call: TRBJ2-6
clone_size: once
cdr3_aa: CASSLSLAGTSGANVLTF
cdr3_nt: TGTGCCAGCAGCTTATCACTAGCGGGGACCTCTGGGGCCAACGTCCTGACTTTC

v_call: TRBV7-9
d_call: -
j_call: TRBJ1-2
clone_size: -
cdr3_aa: CASSSEFFGGRGGYTF
cdr3_nt: TGTGCCAGCAGCTCAGAGTTTTTCGGGGGGCGAGGCGGCTACACCTTC

v_call: TRBV19
d_call: -
j_call: TRBJ1-5
clone_size: -
cdr3_aa: CASSIDRGGGQPQHF
cdr3_nt: TGTGCCAGTAGTATAGATCGGGGGGGCGGTCAGCCCCAGCATTTT

v_call: TRBV5-6
d_call: TRBD1
j_call: TRBJ2-7
clone_size: -
cdr3_aa: CASSRGQLNILYEQYF
cdr3_nt: TGTGCCAGCAGCAGGGGACAGTTGAATATTCTCTACGAGCAGTACTTC

v_call: TRBV28
d_call: -
j_call: TRBJ2-7
clone_size: -
cdr3_aa: CASTLRGAPWEQYF
cdr3_nt: TGTGCCAGCACTCTGAGGGGGGCTCCGTGGGAGCAGTACTTC

v_call: TRBV4-3
d_call: -
j_call: TRBJ1-2
clone_size: -
cdr3_aa: CASSRFSSDGGYGYTF
cdr3_nt: TGCGCCAGCAGCCGCTTCTCCTCGGACGGAGGCTATGGCTACACCTTC

v_call: TRBV7-6
d_call: TRBD2
j_call: TRBJ2-2
clone_size: -
cdr3_aa: CASSRGLAGGHTGELFF
cdr3_nt: TGTGCCAGCAGCCGGGGACTAGCGGGAGGGCATACCGGGGAGCTGTTTTTT

v_call: TRBV13
d_call: TRBD1
j_call: TRBJ2-1
clone_size: -
cdr3_aa: CASSQALRDRRQFF
cdr3_nt: TGTGCCAGCAGCCAAGCTTTAAGGGACAGAAGGCAGTTCTTC

v_call: TRBV6-1
d_call: -
j_call: TRBJ2-5
clone_size: -
cdr3_aa: CASSDSLLQETQYF
cdr3_nt: TGTGCCAGCAGTGACAGCCTTCTTCAAGAGACCCAGTACTTC